The 13 T cell receptor beta chains below were found in one sample sequenced in a study of identical twins' blood T cells. In TCRdb, the 5' RACE reads were re-called with MiXCR into one record per CDR3 protein. This sample has 350,000 to 400,000 distinct CDR3 sequences; around 30% occur once, and the top ten carry 6.1%. The sequenced sample was PBMCs. The source of these receptors is a woman between 18 and 50 years old in good health.

This chain uses TRBV7-9 with TRBJ2-1, with D maybe TRBD2 (6 bases). Trimming removed 3 bases from V and 3 bases from J, with 9 bases in between. The CDR3 runs 14 residues. Germline CDR1 and CDR2: SEHNR and FQNEAQ (reference sequence). DNA for the CDR3: TGTGCCAGCAGCTTGGTGCGGGGCTACAATGAGCAGTTCTTC. It specifies CASSLVRGYNEQFF.

The rearrangement joins TRBV5-1 to TRBJ2-4; D is perhaps TRBD1 (5 bases). Trimming cost V 0 bases and J 6 bases, with 13 bases left between them. The CDR3 runs 15 residues. Germline V gives CDR1 SGHRS, CDR2 YFSETQ. DNA of the CDR3: TGCGCCAGCAGCTTGGCAGGGAACTCGGGAAACATTCAGTACTTC. It codes for CASSLAGNSGNIQYF.

The chain is built from TRBV18 and TRBJ1-5, with D perhaps TRBD1 (6 bases). There are 15 residues in the CDR3. Trimming cost V 2 bases and J 7 bases, with 15 bases left between them. Germline assignment: CDR1 KGHSH and CDR2 LQKENI. CDR3 sequence: CASSPSSTGQQPQHF. CDR3 bases: TGTGCCAGCTCACCATCTAGTACAGGGCAGCAGCCCCAGCATTTT. The variable domain in full, completed from reference TRBV18 and TRBJ1-5, reads NAGVMQNPRHLVRRRGQEARLRCSPMKGHSHVYWYRQLPEEGLKFMVYLQKENIIDESGMPKERFSAEFPKEGPSILRIQQVVRGDSAAYFCASSPSSTGQQPQHFGDGTRLSIL.

The chain links TRBV6-6 to TRBJ1-5; 8 bases are shared with TRBD1. V lost 6 bases to trimming and J lost 7 bases; unmatched junction nucleotides: 11. The CDR3 loop spans 15 amino acids. The germline V gene encodes CDR1 MNHNY and CDR2 SVGAGI (reference sequence). CDR3 loop: CASRGTGGLEQPQHF. CDR3 DNA sequence: TGTGCCAGCAGGGGCACAGGGGGATTGGAACAGCCCCAGCATTTT.

The table lists this clonotype with many counts. The chain links TRBV4-3 to TRBJ1-4; the D is unclear. The CDR3 length is 17 residues. Germline V CDR1 and CDR2: LGHNA, YSLEER. V was pared by 3 bases and J by 5 bases, with 19 bases between. The CDR3 nucleotides read TGCGCCAGCAGCCACTGGGAAACGCCAGAAGGGAATGAAAAACTGTTTTTT. Its protein is CASSHWETPEGNEKLFF.

This clonotype has ten or more counts. The rearrangement uses TRBV12-3 or TRBV12-4 and TRBJ2-1, with 10 bases fitting TRBD2. The CDR3 is made up of 19 amino acids. J gave up 2 bases and V 6 bases, and 16 bases lay outside the gene matches. Here the CDR3 DNA reads TGTGCCAGCAGCCGGACAGGGCGGACTAGCGGTCGTCCCTACAATGAGCAGTTCTTC. It yields the protein CASSRTGRTSGRPYNEQFF.

This clonotype has a handful of counts. The genes are TRBV5-1 and TRBJ2-2; 7 bases agree with TRBD1. With V trimmed by 1 base and J by 1 base, 7 bases remained unmatched. The length of the CDR3 is 17 residues. Germline V gene data show CDR1 as SGHRS and CDR2 as YFSETQ. CDR3 sequence (DNA): TGCGCCAGCAGCTTGCTCACCGGGACAGAGAACACCGGGGAGCTGTTTTTT. Protein sequence: CASSLLTGTENTGELFF.

This clonotype was detected a few times. The chain combines TRBV6-6 with TRBJ2-6; D gene unclear. V was clipped by 2 bases and J by 5 bases, with 4 bases between them. The CDR3 consists of 13 residues. Per the germline V gene, CDR1 is MNHNY and CDR2 is SVGAGI (reference sequence). The CDR3: CASSYGRANVLTF. The DNA of the CDR3 is TGTGCCAGCAGTTACGGAAGGGCCAACGTCCTGACTTTC.

The DNA for the CDR3 is TGCGCCAGCAGCCCCGTTGGGGGGACGACCGGGGAGCTGTTTTTT. Residues: CASSPVGGTTGELFF. The chain links TRBV5-1 to TRBJ2-2; tentative D call: TRBD2 (6 bases). Germline CDR1 reads SGHRS; CDR2 reads YFSETQ. The CDR3 totals 15 residues. Trimming pared 4 bases from V and 5 bases from J, leaving 15 bases between.

CDR3 amino acids: CASQFLGDTEAFF. In DNA, the CDR3 is TGTGCCAGCCAGTTCCTGGGTGACACTGAAGCTTTCTTT. The V and J genes are TRBV27 and TRBJ1-1; no firm D call. This CDR3 contains 13 residues. The V and J ends lost 8 bases and 3 bases respectively, with 13 bases between them. Germline V gene lookup returns CDR1 MNHEY and CDR2 SMNVEV (reference sequence).

This clonotype appeared a few times. This chain links TRBV2 with TRBJ1-2; 9 bases agree with TRBD1. Trimming removed 4 bases from V and 2 bases from J; junction bases left unmatched: 2. Germline loops: CDR1 SNHLY, CDR2 FYNNEI. This CDR3 has 14 residues. The CDR3 DNA follows: TGTGCCAGCAGTGCTGGGACAGGGAACTATGGCTACACCTTC. Translating it yields CASSAGTGNYGYTF.

The rearrangement links TRBV5-6 to TRBJ1-1; the D is unclear. V gave up 2 bases and J gave up 11 bases, with 16 bases separating them. CDR1 SGHDT and CDR2 YYEEEE come from the germline V gene. The CDR3 runs to 13 residues. CDR3 DNA sequence: TGTGCCAGCAGCTTTACTCGGGAGGTCCGGGCTTTCTTT. Amino acids: CASSFTREVRAFF.

The chain uses TRBV10-1 and TRBJ2-1, with no clear D. The CDR3 is 15 amino acids. From germline, CDR1 is WNHNN and CDR2 SYGVQD (reference sequence). With 2 bases removed from V and 0 bases from J, the gap between germline ends came to 8 bases. CDR3 amino acids: CASSETLDSYNEQFF. The CDR3 coding sequence is TGCGCCAGCAGTGAGACCTTGGACTCCTACAATGAGCAGTTCTTC.